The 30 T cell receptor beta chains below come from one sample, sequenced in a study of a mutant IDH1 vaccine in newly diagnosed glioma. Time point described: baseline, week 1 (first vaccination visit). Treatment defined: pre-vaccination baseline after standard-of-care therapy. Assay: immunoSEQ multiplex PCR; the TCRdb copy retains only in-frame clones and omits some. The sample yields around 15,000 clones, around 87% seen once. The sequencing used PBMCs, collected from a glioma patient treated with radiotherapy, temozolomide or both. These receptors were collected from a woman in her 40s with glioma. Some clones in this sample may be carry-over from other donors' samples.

The CDR3 sequence: CASKLASGMIDEQFF. The CDR3 DNA follows: TGTGCCAGTAAGCTCGCTAGCGGGATGATCGATGAGCAGTTCTTC. This chain joins TRBV19 and TRBJ2-1; TRBD2 aligns across 9 bases. Germline CDR1 and CDR2: LNHDA and SQIVND (reference sequence). The CDR3 sequence is 15 residues long. After removal of 7 bases from V and 8 bases from J, the junction contained 12 bases not matched to a gene.

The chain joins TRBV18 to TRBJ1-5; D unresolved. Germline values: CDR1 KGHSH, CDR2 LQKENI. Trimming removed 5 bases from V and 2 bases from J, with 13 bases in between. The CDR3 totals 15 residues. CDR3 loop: CASSTLEGGNQPQHF. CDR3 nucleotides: TGTGCCAGCTCAACCCTGGAGGGAGGCAATCAGCCCCAGCATTTT.

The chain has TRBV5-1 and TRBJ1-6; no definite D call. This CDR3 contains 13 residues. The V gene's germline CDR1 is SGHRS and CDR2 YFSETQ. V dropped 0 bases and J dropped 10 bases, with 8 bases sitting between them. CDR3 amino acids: CASSLGTGSPLHF. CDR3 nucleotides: TGCGCCAGCAGCTTGGGGACTGGGTCACCCCTCCACTTT. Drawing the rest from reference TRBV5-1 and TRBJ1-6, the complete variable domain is KAGVTQTPRYLIKTRGQQVTLSCSPISGHRSVSWYQQTPGQGLQFLFEYFSETQRNKGNFPGRFSGRQFSNSRSEMNVSTLELGDSALYLCASSLGTGSPLHFGNGTRLTVT.

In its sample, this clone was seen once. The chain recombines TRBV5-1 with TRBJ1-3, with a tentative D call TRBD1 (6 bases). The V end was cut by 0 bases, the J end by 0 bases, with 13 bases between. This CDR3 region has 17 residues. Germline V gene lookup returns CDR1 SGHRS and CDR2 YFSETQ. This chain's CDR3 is CASSLDRTDHSGNTIYF. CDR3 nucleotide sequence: TGCGCCAGCAGCTTGGATAGGACAGACCACTCTGGAAACACCATATATTTT.

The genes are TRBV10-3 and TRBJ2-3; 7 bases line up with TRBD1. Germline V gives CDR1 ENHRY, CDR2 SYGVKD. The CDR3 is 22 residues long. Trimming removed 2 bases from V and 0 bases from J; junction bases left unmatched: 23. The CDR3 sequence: CAISEPDTIGDSEFSSTDTQYF. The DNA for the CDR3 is TGTGCCATCAGTGAGCCTGATACCATTGGGGACAGTGAGTTTTCTAGCACAGATACGCAGTATTTT.

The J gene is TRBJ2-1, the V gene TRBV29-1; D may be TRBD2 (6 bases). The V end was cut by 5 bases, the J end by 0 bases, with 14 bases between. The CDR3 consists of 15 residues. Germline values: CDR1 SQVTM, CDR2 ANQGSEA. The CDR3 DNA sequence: TGCAGCGTTCGGGACTCTATGAGCTCCTACAATGAGCAGTTCTTC. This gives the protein CSVRDSMSSYNEQFF.

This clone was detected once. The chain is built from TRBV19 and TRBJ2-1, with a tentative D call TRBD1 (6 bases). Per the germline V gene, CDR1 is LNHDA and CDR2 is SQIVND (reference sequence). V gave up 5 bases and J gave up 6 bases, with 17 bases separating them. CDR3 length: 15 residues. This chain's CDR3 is CASSAPRGLGNEQFF. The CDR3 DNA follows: TGTGCCAGTAGTGCCCCAAGGGGGTTAGGCAATGAGCAGTTCTTC.

The CDR3 DNA sequence: TGTGCCAGCAGTTCCAGACAGGCAACTTACTATGGCTACACCTTC. Its protein product is CASSSRQATYYGYTF. The J gene is TRBJ1-2, the V gene TRBV27; tentatively, D is TRBD1 (6 bases). The CDR3 is made up of 15 amino acids. V lost 4 bases and J 3 bases, leaving 15 bases between the germline ends. Germline values: CDR1 MNHEY, CDR2 SMNVEV (reference sequence).

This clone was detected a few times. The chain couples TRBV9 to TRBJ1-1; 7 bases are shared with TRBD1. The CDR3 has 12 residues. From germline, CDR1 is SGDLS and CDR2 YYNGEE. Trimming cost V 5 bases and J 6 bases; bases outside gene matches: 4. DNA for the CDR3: TGTGCCAGCAGTCACGGGACAGCTGAAGCTTTCTTT. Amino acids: CASSHGTAEAFF.

CDR3 protein: CASSGDRGLTGELFF. The CDR3 coding sequence is TGCGCCAGCAGTGGGGATAGGGGACTCACCGGGGAGCTGTTTTTT. This rearrangement joins TRBV5-1 to TRBJ2-2, with TRBD2 as a possible D gene (6 bases). The germline gives CDR1 SGHRS, CDR2 YFSETQ. V was cut by 5 bases and J by 4 bases, with 15 bases left in between. This CDR3 has 15 amino acids.

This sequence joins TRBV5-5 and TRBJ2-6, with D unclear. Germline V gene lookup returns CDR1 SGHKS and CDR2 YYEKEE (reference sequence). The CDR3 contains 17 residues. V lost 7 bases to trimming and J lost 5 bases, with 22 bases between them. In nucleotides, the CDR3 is TGTGCCAGCCAACAACCTGTCGCACAAAGTCGGGCCAACGTCCTGACTTTC. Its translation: CASQQPVAQSRANVLTF.

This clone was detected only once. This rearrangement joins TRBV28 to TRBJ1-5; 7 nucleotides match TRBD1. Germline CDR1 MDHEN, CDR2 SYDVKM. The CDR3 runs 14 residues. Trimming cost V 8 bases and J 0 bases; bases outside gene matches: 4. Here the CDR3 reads CASGQAYSNQPQHF. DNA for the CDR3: TGTGCCAGCGGACAGGCTTATAGCAATCAGCCCCAGCATTTT.

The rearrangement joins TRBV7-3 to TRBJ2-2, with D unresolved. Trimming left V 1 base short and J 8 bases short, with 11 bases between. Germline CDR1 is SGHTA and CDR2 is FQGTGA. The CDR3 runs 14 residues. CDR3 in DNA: TGTGCCAGCAGCTTAAAAGGGAATTATGGGGAGCTGTTTTTT. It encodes CASSLKGNYGELFF.

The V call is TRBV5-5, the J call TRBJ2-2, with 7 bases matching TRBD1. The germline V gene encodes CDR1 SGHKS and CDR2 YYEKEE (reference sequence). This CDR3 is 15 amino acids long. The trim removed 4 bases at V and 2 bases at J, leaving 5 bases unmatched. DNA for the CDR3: TGTGCCAGCAGCATGCGACAGGGTAACACCGGGGAGCTGTTTTTT. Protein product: CASSMRQGNTGELFF.

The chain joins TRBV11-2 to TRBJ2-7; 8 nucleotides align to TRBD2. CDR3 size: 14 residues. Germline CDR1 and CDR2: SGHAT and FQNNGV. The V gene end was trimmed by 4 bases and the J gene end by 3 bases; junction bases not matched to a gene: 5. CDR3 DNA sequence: TGTGCCAGCAGCTCGTTAGCGGGAAGCTACGAGCAGTACTTC. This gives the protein CASSSLAGSYEQYF. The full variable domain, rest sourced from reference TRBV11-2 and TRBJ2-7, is EAGVAQSPRYKIIEKRQSVAFWCNPISGHATLYWYQQILGQGPKLLIQFQNNGVVDDSQLPKDRFSAERLKGVDSTLKIQPAKLEDSAVYLCASSSLAGSYEQYFGPGTRLTVT.

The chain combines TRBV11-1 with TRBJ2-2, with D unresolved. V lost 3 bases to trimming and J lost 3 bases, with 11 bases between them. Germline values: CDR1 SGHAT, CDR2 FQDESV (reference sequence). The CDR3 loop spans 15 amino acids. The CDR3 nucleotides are TGTGCCAGCAGCTTCTCTCGCGGCGACACCGGGGAGCTGTTTTTT. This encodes CASSFSRGDTGELFF.

The CDR3 coding sequence is TGTGCCAGTAGTATGGAACTAGTCGGGGAGCTGTTTTTT. Translated, it gives CASSMELVGELFF. The chain combines TRBV19 with TRBJ2-2, with D possibly matching TRBD2 (5 bases). The CDR3 is 13 residues long. Deletions cut 3 bases from V and 7 bases from J, with 9 bases between. CDR1 is LNHDA, CDR2 SQIVND, per germline (reference sequence). The whole variable domain, filled in from reference TRBV19 and TRBJ2-2, reads DGGITQSPKYLFRKEGQNVTLSCEQNLNHDAMYWYRQDPGQGLRLIYYSQIVNDFQKGDIAEGYSVSREKKESFPLTVTSAQKNPTAFYLCASSMELVGELFFGEGSRLTVL.

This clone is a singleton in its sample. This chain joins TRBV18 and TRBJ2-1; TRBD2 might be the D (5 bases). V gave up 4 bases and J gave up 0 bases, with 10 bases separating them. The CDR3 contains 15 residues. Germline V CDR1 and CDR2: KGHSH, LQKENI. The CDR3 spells CASSRAVSSYNEQFF. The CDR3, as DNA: TGTGCCAGCTCACGAGCGGTGAGCTCCTACAATGAGCAGTTCTTC. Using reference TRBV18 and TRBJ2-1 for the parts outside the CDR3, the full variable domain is NAGVMQNPRHLVRRRGQEARLRCSPMKGHSHVYWYRQLPEEGLKFMVYLQKENIIDESGMPKERFSAEFPKEGPSILRIQQVVRGDSAAYFCASSRAVSSYNEQFFGPGTRLTVL.

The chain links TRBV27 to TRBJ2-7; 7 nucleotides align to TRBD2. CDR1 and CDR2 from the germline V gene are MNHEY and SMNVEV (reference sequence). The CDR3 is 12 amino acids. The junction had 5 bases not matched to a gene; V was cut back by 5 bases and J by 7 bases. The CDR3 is CASSQRGGEQYF. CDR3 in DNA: TGTGCCAGCAGTCAGCGGGGTGGGGAGCAGTACTTC.

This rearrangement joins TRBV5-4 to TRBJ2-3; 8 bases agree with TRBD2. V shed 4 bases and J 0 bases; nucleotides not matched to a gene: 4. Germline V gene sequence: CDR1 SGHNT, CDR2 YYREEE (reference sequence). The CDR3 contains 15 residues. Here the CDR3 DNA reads TGTGCCAGCAGCCAGCAGCGGGGGAGCACAGATACGCAGTATTTT. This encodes CASSQQRGSTDTQYF.

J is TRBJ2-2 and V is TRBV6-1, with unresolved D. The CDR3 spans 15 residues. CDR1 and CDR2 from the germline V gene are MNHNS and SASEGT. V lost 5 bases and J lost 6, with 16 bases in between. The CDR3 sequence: CASSPITVSPGELFF. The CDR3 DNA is TGTGCCAGCAGTCCCATTACGGTCTCCCCCGGGGAGCTGTTTTTT.

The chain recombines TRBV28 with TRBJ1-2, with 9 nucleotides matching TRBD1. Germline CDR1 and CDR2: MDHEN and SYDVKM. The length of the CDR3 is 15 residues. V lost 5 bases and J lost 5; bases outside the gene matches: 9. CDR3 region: CASSPRDRASYGYTF. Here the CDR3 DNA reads TGTGCCAGCAGTCCCCGGGACAGGGCCTCTTATGGCTACACCTTC.

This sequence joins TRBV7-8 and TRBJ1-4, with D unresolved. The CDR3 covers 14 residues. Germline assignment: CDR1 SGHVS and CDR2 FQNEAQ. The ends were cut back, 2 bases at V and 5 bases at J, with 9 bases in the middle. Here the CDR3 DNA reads TGTGCCAGCAGCTTAAGGGCCAGAAATGAAAAACTGTTTTTT. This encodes CASSLRARNEKLFF.

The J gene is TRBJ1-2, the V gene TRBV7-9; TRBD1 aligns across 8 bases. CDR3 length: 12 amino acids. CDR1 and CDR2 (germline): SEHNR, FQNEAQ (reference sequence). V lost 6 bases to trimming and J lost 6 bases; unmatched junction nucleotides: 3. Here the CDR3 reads CASRATGDGYTF. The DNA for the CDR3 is TGTGCCAGCAGAGCGACAGGGGATGGCTACACCTTC.

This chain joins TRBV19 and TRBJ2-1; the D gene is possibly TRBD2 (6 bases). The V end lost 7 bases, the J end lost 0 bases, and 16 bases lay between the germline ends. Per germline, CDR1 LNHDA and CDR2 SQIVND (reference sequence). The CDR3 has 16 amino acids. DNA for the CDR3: TGTGCCAGTACCTCCGGGACTGGGAGCTCCTACAATGAGCAGTTCTTC. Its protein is CASTSGTGSSYNEQFF.

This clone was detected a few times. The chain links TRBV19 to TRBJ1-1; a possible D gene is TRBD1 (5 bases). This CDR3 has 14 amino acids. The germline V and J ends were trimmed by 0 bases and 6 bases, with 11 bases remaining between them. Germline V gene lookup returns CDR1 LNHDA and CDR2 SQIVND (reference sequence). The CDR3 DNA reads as TGTGCCAGTAGTATAGATTGGACACTCCCTGAAGCTTTCTTT. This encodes CASSIDWTLPEAFF.

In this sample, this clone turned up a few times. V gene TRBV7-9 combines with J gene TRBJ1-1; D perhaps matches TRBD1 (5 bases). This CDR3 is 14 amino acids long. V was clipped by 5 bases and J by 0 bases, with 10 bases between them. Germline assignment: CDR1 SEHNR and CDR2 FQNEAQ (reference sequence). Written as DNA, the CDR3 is TGTGCCAGCAGCCATCCGGACATGAACACTGAAGCTTTCTTT. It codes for CASSHPDMNTEAFF.

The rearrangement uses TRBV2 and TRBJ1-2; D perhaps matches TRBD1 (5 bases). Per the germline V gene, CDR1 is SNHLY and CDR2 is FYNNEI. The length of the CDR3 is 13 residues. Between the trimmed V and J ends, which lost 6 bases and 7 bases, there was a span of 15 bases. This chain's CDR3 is CASSERDGSGYTF. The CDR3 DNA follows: TGTGCCAGCAGCGAGCGGGACGGTTCTGGCTACACCTTC.

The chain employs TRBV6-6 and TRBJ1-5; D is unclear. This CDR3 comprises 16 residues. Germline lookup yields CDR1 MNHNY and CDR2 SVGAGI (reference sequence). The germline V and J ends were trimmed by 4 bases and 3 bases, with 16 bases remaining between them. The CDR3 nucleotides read TGTGCCAGCAGTTTTACGGACGGTGGGCTCAATCAGCCCCAGCATTTT. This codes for CASSFTDGGLNQPQHF.

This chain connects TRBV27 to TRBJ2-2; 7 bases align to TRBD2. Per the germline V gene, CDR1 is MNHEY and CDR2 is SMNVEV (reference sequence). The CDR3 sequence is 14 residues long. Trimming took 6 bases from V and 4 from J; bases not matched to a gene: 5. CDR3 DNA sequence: TGTGCCAGCAGCAGACTAGCAGGCACCGGGGAGCTGTTTTTT. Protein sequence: CASSRLAGTGELFF.